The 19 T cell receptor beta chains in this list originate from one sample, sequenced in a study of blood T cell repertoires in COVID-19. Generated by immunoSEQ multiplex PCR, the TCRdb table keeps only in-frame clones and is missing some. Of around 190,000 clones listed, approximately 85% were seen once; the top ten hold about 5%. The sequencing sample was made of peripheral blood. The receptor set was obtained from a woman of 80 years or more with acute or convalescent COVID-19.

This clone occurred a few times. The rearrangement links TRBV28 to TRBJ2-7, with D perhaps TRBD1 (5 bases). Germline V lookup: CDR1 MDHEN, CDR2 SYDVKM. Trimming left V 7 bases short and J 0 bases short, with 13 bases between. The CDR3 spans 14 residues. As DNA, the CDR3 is TGTGCCAGCACAACAGGACCCAGCTCCTACGAGCAGTACTTC. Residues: CASTTGPSSYEQYF.

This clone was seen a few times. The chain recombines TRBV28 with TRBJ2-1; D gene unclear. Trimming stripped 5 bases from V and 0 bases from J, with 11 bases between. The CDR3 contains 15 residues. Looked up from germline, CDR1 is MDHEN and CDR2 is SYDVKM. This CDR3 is CASSQLLHSYNEQFF. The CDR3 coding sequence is TGTGCCAGCAGTCAATTGTTACACTCCTACAATGAGCAGTTCTTC.

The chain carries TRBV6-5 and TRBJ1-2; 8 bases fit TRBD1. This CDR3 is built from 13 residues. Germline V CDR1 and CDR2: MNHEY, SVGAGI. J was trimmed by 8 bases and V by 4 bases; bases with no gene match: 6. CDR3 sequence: CASSLTGEGGYTF. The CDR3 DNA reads TGTGCCAGCAGTTTGACAGGGGAGGGCGGCTACACCTTC.

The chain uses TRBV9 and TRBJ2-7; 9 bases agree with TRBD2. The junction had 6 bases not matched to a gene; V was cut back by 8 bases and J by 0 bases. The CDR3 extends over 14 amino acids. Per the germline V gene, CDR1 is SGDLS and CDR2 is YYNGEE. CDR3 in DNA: TGTGCCAGTGCTTTTAGCGGGAGCTCCTACGAGCAGTACTTC. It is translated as CASAFSGSSYEQYF.

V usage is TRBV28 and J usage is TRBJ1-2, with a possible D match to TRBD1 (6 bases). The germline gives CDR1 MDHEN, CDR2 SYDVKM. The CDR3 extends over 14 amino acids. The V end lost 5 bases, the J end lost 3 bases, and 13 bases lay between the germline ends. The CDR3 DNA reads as TGTGCCAGCAGTCAGACACAGGGAGACTATGGCTACACCTTC. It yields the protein CASSQTQGDYGYTF.

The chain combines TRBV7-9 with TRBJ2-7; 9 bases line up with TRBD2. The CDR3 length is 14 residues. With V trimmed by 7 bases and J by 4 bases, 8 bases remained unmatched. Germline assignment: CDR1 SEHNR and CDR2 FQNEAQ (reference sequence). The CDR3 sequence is CASTRGAGGYEQYF. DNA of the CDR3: TGTGCCAGCACCCGGGGAGCGGGAGGTTACGAGCAGTACTTC.

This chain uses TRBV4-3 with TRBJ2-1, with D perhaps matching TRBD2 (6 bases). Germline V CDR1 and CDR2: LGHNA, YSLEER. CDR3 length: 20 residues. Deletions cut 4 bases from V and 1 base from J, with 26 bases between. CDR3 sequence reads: CASSLYLAGNRVRSYNEQFF. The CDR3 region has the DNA TGCGCCAGCAGCCTATATCTGGCGGGAAATAGGGTCAGGTCCTACAATGAGCAGTTCTTC.

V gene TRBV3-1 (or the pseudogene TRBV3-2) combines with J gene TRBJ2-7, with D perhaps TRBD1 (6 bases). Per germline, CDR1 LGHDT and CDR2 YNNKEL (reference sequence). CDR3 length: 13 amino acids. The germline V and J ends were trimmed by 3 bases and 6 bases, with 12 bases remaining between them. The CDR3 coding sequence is TGTGCCAGCAGCCACTTTGACAGGATCGAGCAGTACTTC. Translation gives CASSHFDRIEQYF.

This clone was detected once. Here the CDR3 DNA reads TGTGCCTGGAGTGTACGCCGGGACACAAATGAAAAACTGTTTTTT. The encoded protein is CAWSVRRDTNEKLFF. J is TRBJ1-4 and V is TRBV30, with D possibly matching TRBD1 (6 bases). Germline values: CDR1 GTSNPN, CDR2 SVGIG (reference sequence). Trimming left V 0 bases short and J 5 bases short, with 13 bases between. This CDR3 spans 15 amino acids.

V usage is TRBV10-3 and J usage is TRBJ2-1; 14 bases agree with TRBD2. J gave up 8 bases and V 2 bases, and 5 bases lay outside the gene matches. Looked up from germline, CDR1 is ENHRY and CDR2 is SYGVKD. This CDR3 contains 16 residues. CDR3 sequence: CAISEEGLAGVDEQFF. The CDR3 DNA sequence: TGTGCCATCAGTGAGGAGGGACTAGCGGGAGTCGATGAGCAGTTCTTC.

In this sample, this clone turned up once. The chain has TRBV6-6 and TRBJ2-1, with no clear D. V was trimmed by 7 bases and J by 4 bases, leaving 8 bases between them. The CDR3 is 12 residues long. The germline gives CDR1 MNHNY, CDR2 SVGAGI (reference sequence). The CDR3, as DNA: TGTGCCAGCATCTCCGGGTACAATGAGCAGTTCTTC. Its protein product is CASISGYNEQFF.

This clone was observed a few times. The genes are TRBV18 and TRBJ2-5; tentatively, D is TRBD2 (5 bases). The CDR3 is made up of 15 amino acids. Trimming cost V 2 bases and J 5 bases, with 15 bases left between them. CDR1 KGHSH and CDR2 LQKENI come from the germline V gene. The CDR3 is CASSPRPGVGETQYF. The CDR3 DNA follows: TGTGCCAGCTCACCAAGACCCGGGGTTGGGGAGACCCAGTACTTC.

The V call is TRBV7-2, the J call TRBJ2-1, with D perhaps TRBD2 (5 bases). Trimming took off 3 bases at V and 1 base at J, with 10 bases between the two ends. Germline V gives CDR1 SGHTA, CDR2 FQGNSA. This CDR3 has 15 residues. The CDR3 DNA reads TGTGCCAGCAGCTTCTCGAGGGAGTCCTACAATGAGCAGTTCTTC. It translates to CASSFSRESYNEQFF.

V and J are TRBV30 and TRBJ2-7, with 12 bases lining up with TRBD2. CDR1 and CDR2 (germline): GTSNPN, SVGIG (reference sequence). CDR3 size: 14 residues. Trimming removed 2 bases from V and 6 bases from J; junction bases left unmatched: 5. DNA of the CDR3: TGTGCCTGGAGTCCGGGACTAGCGGGTACCGAGCAGTACTTC. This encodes CAWSPGLAGTEQYF.

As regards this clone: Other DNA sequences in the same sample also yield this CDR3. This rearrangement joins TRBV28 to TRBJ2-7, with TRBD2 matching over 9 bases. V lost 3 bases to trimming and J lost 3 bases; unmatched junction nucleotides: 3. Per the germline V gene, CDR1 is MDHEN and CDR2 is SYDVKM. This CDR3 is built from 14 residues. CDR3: CASSFSGRNYEQYF. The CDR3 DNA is TGTGCCAGCAGTTTCAGCGGGAGGAACTACGAGCAGTACTTC.

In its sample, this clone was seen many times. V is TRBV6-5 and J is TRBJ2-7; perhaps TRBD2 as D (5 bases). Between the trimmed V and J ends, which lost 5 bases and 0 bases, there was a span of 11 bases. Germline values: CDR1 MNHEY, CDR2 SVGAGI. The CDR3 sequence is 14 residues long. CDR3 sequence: CASSQDGVSYEQYF. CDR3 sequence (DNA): TGTGCCAGCAGTCAGGACGGGGTCTCCTACGAGCAGTACTTC.

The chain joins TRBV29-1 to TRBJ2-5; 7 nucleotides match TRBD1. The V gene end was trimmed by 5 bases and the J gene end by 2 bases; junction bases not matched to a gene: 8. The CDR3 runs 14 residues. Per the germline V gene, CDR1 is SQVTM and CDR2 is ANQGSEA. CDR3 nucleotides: TGCAGCGTTAACAACAGGGGACCACAAGAGACCCAGTACTTC. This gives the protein CSVNNRGPQETQYF.

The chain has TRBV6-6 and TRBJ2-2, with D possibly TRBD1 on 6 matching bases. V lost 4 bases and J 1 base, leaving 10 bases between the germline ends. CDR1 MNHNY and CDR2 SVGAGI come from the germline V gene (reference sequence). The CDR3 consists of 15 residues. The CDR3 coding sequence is TGTGCCAGCAGTTCCCTGACAGGGAACACCGGGGAGCTGTTTTTT. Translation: CASSSLTGNTGELFF.

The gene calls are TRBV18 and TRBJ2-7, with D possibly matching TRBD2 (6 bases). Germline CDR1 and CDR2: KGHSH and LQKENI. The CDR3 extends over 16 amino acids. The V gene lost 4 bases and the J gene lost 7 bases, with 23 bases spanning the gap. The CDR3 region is CASSHRDSIKVGEQYF. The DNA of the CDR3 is TGTGCCAGCTCACACCGGGACTCGATAAAAGTGGGGGAGCAGTACTTC. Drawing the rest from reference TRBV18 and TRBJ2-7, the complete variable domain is NAGVMQNPRHLVRRRGQEARLRCSPMKGHSHVYWYRQLPEEGLKFMVYLQKENIIDESGMPKERFSAEFPKEGPSILRIQQVVRGDSAAYFCASSHRDSIKVGEQYFGPGTRLTVT.